This T cell receptor (beta chain) derives from a study of cytomegalovirus exposure and HLA in healthy donors. Study-level background: Earlier, 90 million to 140 million unique TCR beta sequences were recovered from around 200 million T cells by an analysis.

The PCR had 60 Vbeta and 13 Jbeta primers. In the study's own analysis: Per a later analysis, the number of unique TCR beta chains was around 79 million, of which roughly 10 million were shared. Libraries were prepared by immunoSEQ multiplex PCR; TCRdb keeps only in-frame clonotypes and omits some of them. That table furnishes V, J and clone size, whereas the DNA furnished D and trimming. Counted here are about 160,000 clones, under 85% occurring once; the ten biggest clones make up 1.5% to 2%. Study-level points and caveats: Later on, a genetic analysis was performed. It linked a missense variant in DCLRE1C with V- and J-gene trimming of TCR beta.

The CDR3 is made up of 14 amino acids. Per germline, CDR1 MNHEY and CDR2 SMNVEV (reference sequence). As for this clone: Its matching antigen is unknown.

Sequencing input: PBMCs. This TCR derives from a woman aged 25 to 39 in good health and CMV-seronegative. The J gene is TRBJ2-5, the V gene TRBV27, with 10 bases matching TRBD2. The closer fit of TRBJ2-7 to the DNA end suggests the J call may be wrong. The DNA for the CDR3 is TGTGCCAGCAACCCCGTAGCGGGAGGAGGCGAGCAGTACTTC. Translation: CASNPVAGGGEQYF.